This T cell receptor beta chain was identified in a study of lymphopenia after photon versus proton radiotherapy. Whole-study findings and limits: Oligoclonal CD8+ Temra expansion after nadir drove photon patients' diversity drop. Photon-treated patients lost naive T cells and TCR diversity; proton-treated stayed stable. Larger post-nadir TCR diversity loss correlated inversely with survival in deceased patients.

CDR1 and CDR2 from the germline V gene are SGHDN and FVKESK. Between the trimmed V and J ends, which lost 4 bases and 7 bases, there was a span of 20 bases. The CDR3 is 16 amino acids. Concerning this clone itself: Its target is unknown.

TCRdb's table, derived via immunoSEQ multiplex PCR, lists solely in-frame clones and lacks some. The table has 55,000 to 70,000 clones, 87% seen once. The V gene is TRBV14, the J gene TRBJ1-3; D unresolved. The starting material was peripheral blood, obtained from a patient treated with proton-based radiotherapy. The sequence came from an older man with esophageal cancer. The CDR3 DNA reads as TGTGCCAGCAGCCCCCTCTTGCAGGCCTTCGAGAACACCATATATTTT. It is translated as CASSPLLQAFENTIYF.